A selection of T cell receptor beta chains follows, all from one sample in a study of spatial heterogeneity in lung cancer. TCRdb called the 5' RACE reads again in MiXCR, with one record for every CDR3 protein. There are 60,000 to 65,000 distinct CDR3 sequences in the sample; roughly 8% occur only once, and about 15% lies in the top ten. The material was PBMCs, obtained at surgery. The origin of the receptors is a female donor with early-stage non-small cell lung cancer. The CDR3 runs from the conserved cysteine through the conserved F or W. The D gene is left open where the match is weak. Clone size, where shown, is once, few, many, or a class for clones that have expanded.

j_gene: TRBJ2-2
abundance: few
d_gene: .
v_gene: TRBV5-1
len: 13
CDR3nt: TGCGCCAGCAGCGGGGGAGTCACCGGGGAGCTGTTTTTT
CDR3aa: CASSGGVTGELFF

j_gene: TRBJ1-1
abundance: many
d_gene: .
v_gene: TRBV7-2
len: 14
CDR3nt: TGTGCCAGCAGCTTAGCAGTCGTATCCACTGAAGCTTTCTTT
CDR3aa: CASSLAVVSTEAFF

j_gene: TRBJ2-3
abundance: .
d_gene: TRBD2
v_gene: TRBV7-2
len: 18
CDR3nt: TGTGCCAGCAGCCGCGGGACTAGCGGGGGGGCCGGATCAGATACGCAGTATTTT
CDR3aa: CASSRGTSGGAGSDTQYF

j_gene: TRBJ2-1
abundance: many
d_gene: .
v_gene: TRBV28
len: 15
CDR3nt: TGTGCCAGCAGTTTTGCAGGGGCCCATGGCAATGAGCAGTTCTTC
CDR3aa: CASSFAGAHGNEQFF

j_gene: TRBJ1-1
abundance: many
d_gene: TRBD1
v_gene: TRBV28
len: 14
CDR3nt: TGTGCCAGCAGTTTAGGGACAGGGAACACTGAAGCTTTCTTT
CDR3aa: CASSLGTGNTEAFF

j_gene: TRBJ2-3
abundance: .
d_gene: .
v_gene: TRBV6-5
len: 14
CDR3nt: TGTGCCAGCAGTTACTCCGAATTCACAGATACGCAGTATTTT
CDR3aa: CASSYSEFTDTQYF

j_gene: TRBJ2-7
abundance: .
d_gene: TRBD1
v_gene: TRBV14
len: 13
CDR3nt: TGTGCCAGCAGCCGGAACAGGGGAAACGAGCAGTACTTC
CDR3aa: CASSRNRGNEQYF

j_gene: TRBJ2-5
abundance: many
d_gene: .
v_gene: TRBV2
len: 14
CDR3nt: TGTGCCAGCAGTGAACGGGCGGCAGTGGAGACCCAGTACTTC
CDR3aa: CASSERAAVETQYF

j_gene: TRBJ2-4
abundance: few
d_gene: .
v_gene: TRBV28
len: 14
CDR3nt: TGTGCCAGCAGGTTGTCTCCAGCCAAAAACATTCAGTACTTC
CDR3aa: CASRLSPAKNIQYF

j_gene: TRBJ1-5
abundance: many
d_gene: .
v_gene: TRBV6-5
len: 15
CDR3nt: TGTGCCTCAGGAAGGTACCCCTCGGGGAATCAGCCCCAGCATTTT
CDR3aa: CASGRYPSGNQPQHF

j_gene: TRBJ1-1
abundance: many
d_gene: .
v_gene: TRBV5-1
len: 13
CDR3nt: TGCGCCAGCAGCTTGAACCGGAACACTGAAGCTTTCTTT
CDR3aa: CASSLNRNTEAFF

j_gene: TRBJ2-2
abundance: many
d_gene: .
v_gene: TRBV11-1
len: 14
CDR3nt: TGTGCCAGCAGATTTCATGGGGTCACCGGGGAGCTGTTTTTT
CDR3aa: CASRFHGVTGELFF

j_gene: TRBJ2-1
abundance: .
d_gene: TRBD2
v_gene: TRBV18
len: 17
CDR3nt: TGTGCCAGCTCACTAGGACTAGCGGGATCCCTCTACAATGAGCAGTTCTTC
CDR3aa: CASSLGLAGSLYNEQFF

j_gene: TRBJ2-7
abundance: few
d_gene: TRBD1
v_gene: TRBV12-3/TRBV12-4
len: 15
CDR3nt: TGTGCCAGCAGTAGGGGACAGGTGATTTCCTACGAGCAGTACTTC
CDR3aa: CASSRGQVISYEQYF